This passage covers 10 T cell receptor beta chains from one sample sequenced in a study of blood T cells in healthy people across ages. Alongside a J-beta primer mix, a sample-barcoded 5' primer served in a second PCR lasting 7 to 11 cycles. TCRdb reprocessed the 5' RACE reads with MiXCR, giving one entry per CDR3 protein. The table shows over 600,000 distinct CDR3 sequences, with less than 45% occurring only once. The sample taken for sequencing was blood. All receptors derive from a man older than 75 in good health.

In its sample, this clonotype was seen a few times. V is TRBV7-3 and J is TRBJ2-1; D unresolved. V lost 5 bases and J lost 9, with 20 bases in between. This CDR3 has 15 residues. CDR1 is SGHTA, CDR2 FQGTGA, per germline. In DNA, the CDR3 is TGTGCCAGCAGCATAGACCGGGTAGGGCGCGGTGAGCAGTTCTTC. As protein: CASSIDRVGRGEQFF.

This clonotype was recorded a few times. DNA of the CDR3: TGTGCCAGCAGCTTGGGCAACAGTTTTGATGAGCAGTTCTTC. It yields the protein CASSLGNSFDEQFF. The chain uses TRBV11-2 and TRBJ2-1; D uncertain. Trimming left V 3 bases short and J 8 bases short, with 14 bases between. Per germline, CDR1 SGHAT and CDR2 FQNNGV. The CDR3 covers 14 residues.

The DNA of the CDR3 is TGTGCCAGCAGCCAAGATCGCCTGGGGGAGCAGTACTTC. Protein: CASSQDRLGEQYF. V gene TRBV3-1 combines with J gene TRBJ2-5, with D perhaps TRBD1 or TRBD2 (5 bases each). Between the trimmed V and J ends, which lost 0 bases and 11 bases, there was a span of 13 bases. The germline CDR1 and CDR2 sequences are LGHDT and YNNKEL (reference sequence). This CDR3 has 13 residues.

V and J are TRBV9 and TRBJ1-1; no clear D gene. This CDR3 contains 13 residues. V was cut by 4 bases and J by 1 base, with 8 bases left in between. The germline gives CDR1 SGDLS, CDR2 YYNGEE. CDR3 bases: TGTGCCAGCAGCCGGACCCAGAACACTGAAGCTTTCTTT. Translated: CASSRTQNTEAFF.

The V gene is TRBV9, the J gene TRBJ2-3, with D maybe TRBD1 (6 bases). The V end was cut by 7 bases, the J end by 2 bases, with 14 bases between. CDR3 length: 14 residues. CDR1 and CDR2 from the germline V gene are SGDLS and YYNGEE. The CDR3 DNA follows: TGTGCCAGCGGCGGACAGACCCACACAGATACGCAGTATTTT. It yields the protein CASGGQTHTDTQYF.

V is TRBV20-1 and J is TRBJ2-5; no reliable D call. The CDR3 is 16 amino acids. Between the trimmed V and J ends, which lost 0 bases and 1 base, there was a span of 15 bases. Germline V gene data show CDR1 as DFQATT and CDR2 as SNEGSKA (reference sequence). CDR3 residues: CSARDLYRQAQETQYF. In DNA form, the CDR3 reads TGCAGTGCTAGAGATCTCTATCGGCAGGCCCAAGAGACCCAGTACTTC.

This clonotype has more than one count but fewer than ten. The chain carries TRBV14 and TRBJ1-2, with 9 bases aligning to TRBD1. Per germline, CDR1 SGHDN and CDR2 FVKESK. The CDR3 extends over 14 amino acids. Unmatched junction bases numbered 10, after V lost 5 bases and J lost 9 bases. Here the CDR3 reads CASSELGTGRRYTF. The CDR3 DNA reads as TGTGCCAGCAGCGAACTCGGGACAGGGCGGCGCTACACCTTC.

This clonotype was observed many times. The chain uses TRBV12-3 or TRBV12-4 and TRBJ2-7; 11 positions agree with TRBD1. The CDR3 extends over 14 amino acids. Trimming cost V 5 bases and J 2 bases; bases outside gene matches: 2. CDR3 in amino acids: CASSGQGAPYEQYF. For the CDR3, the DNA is TGTGCCAGCAGTGGACAGGGGGCCCCCTACGAGCAGTACTTC.

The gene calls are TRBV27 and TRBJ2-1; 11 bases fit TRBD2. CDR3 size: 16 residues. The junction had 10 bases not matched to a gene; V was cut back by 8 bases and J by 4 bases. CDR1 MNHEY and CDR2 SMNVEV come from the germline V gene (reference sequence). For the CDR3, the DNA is TGTGCCAGCGGGCAACAGGGACTAGCGGAATACAATGAGCAGTTCTTC. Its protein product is CASGQQGLAEYNEQFF.

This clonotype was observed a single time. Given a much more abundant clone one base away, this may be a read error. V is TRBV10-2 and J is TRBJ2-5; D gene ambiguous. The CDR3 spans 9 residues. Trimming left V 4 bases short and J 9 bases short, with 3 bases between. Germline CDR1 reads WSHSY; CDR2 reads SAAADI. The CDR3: CASSGAQYF. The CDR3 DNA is TGCGCCAGCAGTGGAGCCCAGTACTTC.